A selection of T cell receptor beta chains follows, all from one sample in a study of blood T cell repertoires in COVID-19. Sequencing was performed with immunoSEQ multiplex PCR; in TCRdb, only in-frame clones are kept and a portion is missing. The data hold over 200,000 clones, with more than 65% observed a single time. Sequencing was carried out using peripheral blood. All receptors come from a woman of 80 years or more with acute or convalescent COVID-19. Each CDR3 is given with its conserved first and last residue. A D gene is named only where the DNA matches it firmly. Size values are once, few and many counts, or a class for expanded clones, and some rows have none.

>TRBJ1-6|TRBV30|.|.
TGTGCCTGGGGGAGCTCCTATAATTCACCCCTCCACTTT
CAWGSSYNSPLHF
>TRBJ2-1|TRBV7-8|.|.
TGTGCCAGCAGCTCTCGACAGTCCTACAATGAGCAGTTCTTC
CASSSRQSYNEQFF
>TRBJ2-5|TRBV2|.|.
TGTGCCAGCAGGAACACCAGGGGCGGAGAGACCCAGTACTTC
CASRNTRGGETQYF
>TRBJ1-3|TRBV6-6|.|.
TGTGCCAGCAGTCCCCAGGACTCTGGAAACACCATATATTTT
CASSPQDSGNTIYF
>TRBJ2-1|TRBV3-1/TRBV3-2|.|TRBD2
TGTGCCAGCAGCACAACGGGGGGGGGCCACAATGAGCAGTTCTTC
CASSTTGGGHNEQFF
>TRBJ2-7|TRBV4-1|few|TRBD1
TGCGCCAGCAGCCAGATCCCCGGGACAGGGGGCGTCGAGCAGTACTTC
CASSQIPGTGGVEQYF
>TRBJ2-1|TRBV7-6|.|TRBD1
TGTGCCAGCAGCCAAATGACAGGGGGCAGGACGGGAGGGAATGAGCAGTTCTTC
CASSQMTGGRTGGNEQFF
>TRBJ1-3|TRBV7-7|.|TRBD1
TGTGCCAGCAGCCTCAAGAGATGGGACAGGATCGGTGTGGAGGGAAACACCATATATTTT
CASSLKRWDRIGVEGNTIYF
>TRBJ2-1|TRBV7-2|.|TRBD2
TGTGCCAGCGCATCTGGACTAGCGGGGGTAGATGAGCAGTTCTTC
CASASGLAGVDEQFF
>TRBJ1-1|TRBV5-1|few|.
TGCGCCAGCAGTCGGACAGTCTCTATGAACACTGAAGCTTTCTTT
CASSRTVSMNTEAFF
>TRBJ2-7|TRBV10-2|.|.
TGCGCCAGCAGCCCGGGGTTGTCCTACGAGCAGTACTTC
CASSPGLSYEQYF
>TRBJ2-2|TRBV5-1|.|.
TGCGCCAGCAGCTTGCCAGGGCTGAGCACCGGGGAGCTGTTTTTT
CASSLPGLSTGELFF
>TRBJ2-7|TRBV6-1|.|TRBD2
TGTGCCAGCAGTGAAAGGACTAGCGGGTTCTTCTCCTACGAGCAGTACTTC
CASSERTSGFFSYEQYF
>TRBJ1-5|TRBV9|few|TRBD1
TGTGCCAGCAGCCCCGGGACAGGGGGTCTCAATCAGCCCCAGCATTTT
CASSPGTGGLNQPQHF
>TRBJ2-7|TRBV3-1/TRBV3-2|.|TRBD2
TGTGCCAGCAGCCAAGTGGGAGGGAACTACGAGCAGTACTTC
CASSQVGGNYEQYF
>TRBJ1-5|TRBV18|.|TRBD1
TGTGCCAGCTCACCAATTGGACAGGGGAATCAGCCCCAGCATTTT
CASSPIGQGNQPQHF
>TRBJ2-1|TRBV18|.|TRBD2
TGTGCCAGCTCACCATCTCTAGCGGGGGACCCCAATGAGCAGTTCTTC
CASSPSLAGDPNEQFF
>TRBJ1-1|TRBV3-1/TRBV3-2|.|.
TGTGCCAGCAGACCGGACAGCCGAAACACTGAAGCTTTCTTT
CASRPDSRNTEAFF
>TRBJ2-5|TRBV6-5|.|.
TGTGCCAGCTCGGCTAGCAGGGAGACCCAGTACTTC
CASSASRETQYF
>TRBJ1-1|TRBV11-2|.|TRBD1
TGTGCCAGCAGCTTAAACAGGGGCTACACTGAAGCTTTCTTT
CASSLNRGYTEAFF
>TRBJ2-3|TRBV2|.|.
TGTGCCAGCCGCGTAGCAGATACGCAGTATTTT
CASRVADTQYF
>TRBJ2-3|TRBV5-4|.|TRBD2
TGTGCCAGCAGCTTGGGGACTAGCGAAGCATACGATACGCAGTATTTT
CASSLGTSEAYDTQYF
>TRBJ2-5|TRBV7-8|.|.
TGTGCCAGCAGCTTACCTAGGAGGCTATCCCGAGAGACCCAGTACTTC
CASSLPRRLSRETQYF
>TRBJ1-1|TRBV2|.|.
TGTGCCAGCAATCGGGGGGCAACTGAAGCTTTCTTT
CASNRGATEAFF
>TRBJ2-3|TRBV2|.|TRBD1
TGTGCCAGCAGTGAGGGGACAGGGCCCACAGATACGCAGTATTTT
CASSEGTGPTDTQYF
>TRBJ2-3|TRBV30|.|.
TGTGCCTGGAGTGTACAGGCTAGAACGGGAGATACGCAGTATTTT
CAWSVQARTGDTQYF
>TRBJ1-1|TRBV6-5|many|.
TGTGCCAGCAGTTGGGGACAGAACACTGAAGCTTTCTTT
CASSWGQNTEAFF
>TRBJ1-3|TRBV4-2|few|TRBD1
TGTGCCAGCAGGGAGACAGGGTCCTCTGGAAACACCATATATTTT
CASRETGSSGNTIYF
>TRBJ2-7|TRBV28|few|TRBD2
TGTGCCAGCAGTAATAGCGGGGTCTCCTACGAGCAGTACTTC
CASSNSGVSYEQYF
>TRBJ1-2|TRBV7-2|.|.
TGTGCCAGCAGCCCCCGGGGGGTCGGTCGTGACTATGGCTACACCTTC
CASSPRGVGRDYGYTF
>TRBJ1-1|TRBV6-2/TRBV6-3|.|.
TGTGCCAGCAGCCCCCCCCAGGGCCTCCTCACTGAAGCTTTCTTT
CASSPPQGLLTEAFF
>TRBJ1-2|TRBV5-1|.|TRBD1
TGCGCCAGCAGCGTGGGACAGGGAGACTATGGCTACACCTTC
CASSVGQGDYGYTF
>TRBJ2-3|TRBV7-3|.|TRBD2
TGTGCCAGCAGCTTAGGGGATAGCGGGAGCGATACGCAGTATTTT
CASSLGDSGSDTQYF
>TRBJ2-5|TRBV3-1/TRBV3-2|.|.
TGTGCCAGCAGCCAAGGAGGGTCACAAGAGACCCAGTACTTC
CASSQGGSQETQYF
>TRBJ1-4|TRBV7-2|few|.
TGTGCCAGCAGCTTAGGTGGCAGGAGGAATGAAAAACTGTTTTTT
CASSLGGRRNEKLFF
>TRBJ2-1|TRBV10-3|.|.
TGTGCCATCAGTGGGACAGAGTCAAATGAGCAGTTCTTC
CAISGTESNEQFF
>TRBJ2-3|TRBV27|.|.
TGTGCCAGCAAGGTGGGCGATACGCAGTATTTT
CASKVGDTQYF
>TRBJ2-5|TRBV7-9|few|TRBD2
TGTGCCAGCAACGGACTAGCGGGGGGACGTAAAGAGACCCAGTACTTC
CASNGLAGGRKETQYF